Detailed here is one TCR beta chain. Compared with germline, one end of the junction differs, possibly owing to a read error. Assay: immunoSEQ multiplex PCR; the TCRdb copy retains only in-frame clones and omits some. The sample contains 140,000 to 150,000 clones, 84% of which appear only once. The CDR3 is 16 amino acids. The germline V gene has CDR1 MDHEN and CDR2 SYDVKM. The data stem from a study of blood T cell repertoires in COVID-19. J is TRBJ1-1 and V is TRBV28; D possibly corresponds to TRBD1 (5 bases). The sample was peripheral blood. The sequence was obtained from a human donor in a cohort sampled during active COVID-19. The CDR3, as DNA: TGTGCCAGCGGGCCCGAGGCGCGGGGGAAGAACGCTGAAGCTTTCTTT. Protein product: CASGPEARGKNAEAFF. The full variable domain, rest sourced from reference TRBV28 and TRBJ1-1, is DVKVTQSSRYLVKRTGEKVFLECVQDMDHENMFWYRQDPGLGLRLIYFSYDVKMKEKGDIPEGYSVSREKKERFSLILESASTNQTSMYLCASGPEARGKNAEAFFGQGTRLTVV.